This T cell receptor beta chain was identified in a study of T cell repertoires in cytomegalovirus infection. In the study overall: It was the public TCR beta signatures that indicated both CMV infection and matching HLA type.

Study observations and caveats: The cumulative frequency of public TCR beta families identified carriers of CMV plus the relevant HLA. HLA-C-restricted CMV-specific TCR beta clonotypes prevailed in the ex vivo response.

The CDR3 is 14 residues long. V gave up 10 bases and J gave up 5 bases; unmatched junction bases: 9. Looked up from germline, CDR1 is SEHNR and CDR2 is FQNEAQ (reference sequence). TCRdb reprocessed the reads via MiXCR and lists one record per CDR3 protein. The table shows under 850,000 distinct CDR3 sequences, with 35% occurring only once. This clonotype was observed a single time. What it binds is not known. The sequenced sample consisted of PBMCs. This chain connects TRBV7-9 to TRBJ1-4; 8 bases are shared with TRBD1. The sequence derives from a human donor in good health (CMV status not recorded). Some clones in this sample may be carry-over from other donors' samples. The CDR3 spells CATHHGDRNEKLFF. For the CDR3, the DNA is TGTGCCACCCATCATGGGGACAGGAATGAAAAACTGTTTTTT.